This T cell receptor beta chain stems from a study of beta chain features in type 1 diabetes. Cell sorting via CD45RO/CCR7/CD25/CD127/CD95/CD27 was performed to obtain CD4+ naive, central memory, regulatory and stem cell-like memory cells. V lost 6 bases, J lost 2 bases, and 7 bases stayed unmatched. CDR3 length: 15 amino acids. CDR1 and CDR2 (germline): MRHNA, SNTAGT. As every portion of the isolated RNA was reverse transcribed, the sequencing read expressed TCRB transcripts. Profiling relied on immunoSEQ multiplex PCR, and the TCRdb table lists in-frame clones only, not all of them. Of 130,000 to 150,000 clones listed, 6.9% are singletons.

The sample comprised central memory CD4+ T cells from blood. This chain connects TRBV6-4 to TRBJ2-3; 8 positions agree with TRBD2. The TCR originated in a woman in her 30s in good health. DNA of the CDR3: TGTGCCAGCAGGGGTAGCGGGGAAGCCACAGATACGCAGTATTTT. Its protein is CASRGSGEATDTQYF.